These 24 T cell receptor beta chains were sequenced from one sample in a study of CD8 T cells in ankylosing spondylitis (dated by TCRdb to 2017 to 2019). The library relied on 5' RACE. Instrument used: Illumina HiSeq 2500. TCRdb trimmed the raw reads at Q25, called clones with MiXCR and kept productive beta chains. Rows with a matching CDR3 protein are joined into one entry that keeps the most common DNA and genes. The sample profile shows 150,000 or so distinct CDR3 sequences; roughly 31% of them were found once. The ten largest make up about 5.5% of the sample. Sequenced sample: synovial fluid, either unsorted or a sorted T cell fraction (not recorded which). The receptor source for this set is a male donor with ankylosing spondylitis.

This clonotype was seen a handful of times. The V gene is TRBV20-1, the J gene TRBJ2-7; 10 nucleotides match TRBD1. The CDR3 is 13 amino acids. Germline assignment: CDR1 DFQATT and CDR2 SNEGSKA (reference sequence). Unmatched junction bases numbered 2, after V lost 3 bases and J lost 3 bases. The CDR3, as DNA: TGCAGTGCTAGCCGGGACAGGGGCTACGAGCAGTACTTC. It codes for CSASRDRGYEQYF.

This clonotype was seen a handful of times. The rearrangement joins TRBV9 to TRBJ2-1; no definite D call. Germline CDR1 SGDLS, CDR2 YYNGEE. This CDR3 comprises 12 residues. V was clipped by 4 bases and J by 6 bases, with 8 bases between them. The CDR3 sequence is CASSTPFNEQFF. CDR3 sequence (DNA): TGTGCCAGCAGCACGCCCTTCAATGAGCAGTTCTTC.

This clonotype was counted a single time. This chain connects TRBV20-1 to TRBJ1-1; D might be TRBD1 (6 bases). Germline values: CDR1 DFQATT, CDR2 SNEGSKA (reference sequence). The V and J ends lost 6 bases and 2 bases respectively, with 13 bases between them. The CDR3 totals 13 residues. CDR3 loop: CSARQEKNTEAFF. The CDR3 DNA sequence: TGCAGTGCAAGACAGGAAAAAAACACTGAAGCTTTCTTT.

In regard to this clonotype: A much larger clone differs by one base, so this may be a read error. This chain links TRBV6-5 with TRBJ1-4; no firm D call. The germline gives CDR1 MNHEY, CDR2 SVGAGI. This CDR3 is built from 14 residues. The CDR3 here is CSSSYEVGRGKLFF. CDR3 DNA sequence: TGTTCCAGCAGTTACGAGGTGGGGAGAGGAAAACTGTTTTTT.

The V and J genes are TRBV20-1 and TRBJ2-3; the match to TRBD2 covers 7 bases. This CDR3 is built from 12 residues. The trim removed 7 bases at V and 2 bases at J, leaving 3 bases unmatched. Germline CDR1 reads DFQATT; CDR2 reads SNEGSKA (reference sequence). DNA for the CDR3: TGCAGTGGGACTAGAGACACAGATACGCAGTATTTT. It yields the protein CSGTRDTDTQYF.

This chain joins TRBV12-3 or TRBV12-4 and TRBJ2-1; D ambiguous. The ends were cut back, 3 bases at V and 9 bases at J, with 9 bases in the middle. This CDR3 is 12 amino acids long. The CDR3 DNA reads as TGTGCCAGCAGTTTTCGAGTGCTTGAGCAGTTCTTC. Amino acids: CASSFRVLEQFF.

This clonotype was detected once. This CDR3 is missing its conserved last phenylalanine or tryptophan, likely due to a read error. V is TRBV7-9 and J is TRBJ2-7; D not resolved. V was trimmed by 2 bases and J by 7 bases, leaving 12 bases between them. Germline CDR1 reads SEHNR; CDR2 reads FQNEAQ (reference sequence). The CDR3 runs 13 residues. CDR3 protein: CASSLSPVPEQYS. The CDR3 DNA reads as TGTGCCAGCAGCTTATCCCCAGTTCCGGAGCAGTACTCC.

V and J are TRBV18 and TRBJ2-5; no reliable D call. In germline, CDR1 is KGHSH, CDR2 LQKENI. The V end lost 0 bases, the J end lost 5 bases, and 10 bases lay between the germline ends. CDR3 size: 14 residues. CDR3 in DNA: TGTGCCAGCTCACCACCTATCGACGGGGAGACCCAGTACTTC. Its protein is CASSPPIDGETQYF.

The chain couples TRBV29-1 to TRBJ1-1; the match to TRBD1 covers 9 bases. The CDR3 is made up of 15 amino acids. Trimming took 7 bases from V and 6 from J; bases not matched to a gene: 15. Per the germline V gene, CDR1 is SQVTM and CDR2 is ANQGSEA. The CDR3 reads CSGKGQGGVIAEAFF. The DNA of the CDR3 is TGCAGCGGGAAGGGACAGGGAGGGGTTATAGCTGAAGCTTTCTTT. The variable domain in full, completed from reference TRBV29-1 and TRBJ1-1, reads SAVISQKPSRDICQRGTSLTIQCQVDSQVTMMFWYRQQPGQSLTLIATANQGSEATYESGFVIDKFPISRPNLTFSTLTVSNMSPEDSSIYLCSGKGQGGVIAEAFFGQGTRLTVV.

This clonotype has only a few counts. The chain couples TRBV6-2 or TRBV6-3 to TRBJ1-1; D might be TRBD1 (6 bases). Trimming took 6 bases from V and 8 from J, leaving 19 bases between them. Germline CDR1 is MNHEY and CDR2 is SVGEGT. The CDR3 spans 14 residues. CDR3 in amino acids: CASSRGQPIGEAFF. In nucleotides, the CDR3 is TGTGCCAGCAGCCGCGGACAGCCCATTGGAGAAGCTTTCTTT.

This clonotype appeared a few times. The rearrangement joins TRBV4-1 to TRBJ1-5, with unresolved D. The germline gives CDR1 MGHRA, CDR2 YSYEKL. The V gene lost 0 bases and the J gene lost 6 bases, with 12 bases spanning the gap. CDR3 length equals 15 residues. Here the CDR3 reads CASSQEGWGSQPQHF. CDR3 nucleotides: TGCGCCAGCAGCCAAGAAGGCTGGGGAAGTCAGCCCCAGCATTTT.

This rearrangement joins TRBV20-1 to TRBJ1-5, with a tentative D call TRBD1 (6 bases). The CDR3 has 16 residues. Per the germline V gene, CDR1 is DFQATT and CDR2 is SNEGSKA (reference sequence). V lost 5 bases and J lost 6, with 23 bases in between. For the CDR3, the DNA is TGCAGTGCTCTAATAAAGGCGGGGGGCGCCGGTCAGCCCCAGCATTTT. This encodes CSALIKAGGAGQPQHF.

The rearrangement links TRBV30 to TRBJ1-6; 7 nucleotides match TRBD1. V dropped 2 bases and J dropped 7; count of bases not matched to a gene: 5. CDR3 length equals 14 residues. Per the germline V gene, CDR1 is GTSNPN and CDR2 is SVGIG (reference sequence). The CDR3 DNA reads TGTGCCTGGAGTTTAGGACAGGTGAATTCACCCCTCCACTTT. Protein: CAWSLGQVNSPLHF.

There are many counts of this clonotype. The chain recombines TRBV20-1 with TRBJ2-1; 10 bases are a match to TRBD2. The length of the CDR3 is 16 residues. J gave up 9 bases and V 0 bases, and 11 bases lay outside the gene matches. Germline V lookup: CDR1 DFQATT, CDR2 SNEGSKA (reference sequence). In DNA form, the CDR3 reads TGCAGTGCTAGAGATATGTTTCTAGCGGGAGACAGTGAGCAGTTCTTC. Amino acids: CSARDMFLAGDSEQFF.

This clonotype was counted a few times. This chain connects TRBV7-9 to TRBJ2-7; TRBD2 agrees at 15 bases. J gave up 4 bases and V 5 bases, and 3 bases lay outside the gene matches. Germline V gene sequence: CDR1 SEHNR, CDR2 FQNEAQ (reference sequence). CDR3 size: 15 residues. The CDR3: CASSTGTSGRYEQYF. As DNA, the CDR3 is TGTGCCAGCAGCACCGGGACTAGCGGGAGGTACGAGCAGTACTTC.

The genes are TRBV20-1 and TRBJ2-1, with 12 nucleotides matching TRBD2. V shed 3 bases, J shed 7 bases, and the junction held 10 bases outside the gene matches. Germline V gene data show CDR1 as DFQATT and CDR2 as SNEGSKA (reference sequence). The length of the CDR3 is 16 residues. CDR3 amino acids: CSASRLAGALLNEQFF. The CDR3 DNA reads TGCAGTGCTAGTCGACTAGCGGGGGCCCTTTTGAATGAGCAGTTCTTC.

In its sample, this clonotype was seen many times. This sequence joins TRBV25-1 and TRBJ2-7; D is unresolved. The V gene lost 4 bases and the J gene lost 6 bases, with 10 bases spanning the gap. Germline assignment: CDR1 MGHDK and CDR2 SYGVNS. The CDR3 contains 12 residues. CDR3 sequence: CASSGRMLEQYF. The CDR3 coding sequence is TGTGCCAGCAGTGGACGTATGCTCGAGCAGTACTTC.

This clonotype was observed a handful of times. The V and J genes are TRBV24-1 and TRBJ2-3, with 7 bases lining up with TRBD1. The CDR3 sequence is 12 residues long. Germline values: CDR1 KGHDR, CDR2 SFDVKD. J lost 9 bases, V lost 2 bases, and 1 base had no gene match. The CDR3 DNA sequence: TGTGCCACCAGTGATTACAGGGGAACGCAGTATTTT. It translates to CATSDYRGTQYF.

V usage is TRBV20-1 and J usage is TRBJ2-1; TRBD2 matches at 11 bases. After removal of 6 bases from V and 7 bases from J, the junction contained 8 bases not matched to a gene. CDR1 is DFQATT, CDR2 SNEGSKA, per germline (reference sequence). This CDR3 region has 14 residues. The CDR3 here is CSAPLAGEGNEQFF. Written as DNA, the CDR3 is TGCAGTGCCCCACTAGCGGGAGAAGGAAATGAGCAGTTCTTC.

This chain joins TRBV2 and TRBJ2-1; TRBD1 matches 11 bases. CDR3 length equals 18 residues. CDR1 SNHLY and CDR2 FYNNEI come from the germline V gene. Germline trimming cut 4 bases from V and 6 bases from J; bases unmatched to any gene: 14. CDR3 sequence: CASSGIPRTGGPSNEQFF. CDR3 DNA sequence: TGTGCCAGCAGTGGAATCCCGCGGACAGGGGGCCCATCCAATGAGCAGTTCTTC.

This clonotype was observed a few times. The chain employs TRBV6-1 and TRBJ1-1; 7 bases agree with TRBD1. Per the germline V gene, CDR1 is MNHNS and CDR2 is SASEGT. The CDR3 has 17 amino acids. Trimming took 4 bases from V and 1 from J; bases not matched to a gene: 12. The CDR3 DNA reads TGTGCCAGCAGTGCAGTGACAGGGTTCGCGCGGAACACTGAAGCTTTCTTT. Translation gives CASSAVTGFARNTEAFF.

The chain recombines TRBV5-1 with TRBJ2-3; possibly TRBD1 for D (6 bases). This CDR3 region has 17 residues. Germline lookup yields CDR1 SGHRS and CDR2 YFSETQ. V was pared by 4 bases and J by 0 bases, with 18 bases between. CDR3 residues: CASSPTPGQTSTDTQYF. The CDR3 DNA reads TGCGCCAGCAGCCCGACCCCTGGACAGACTAGCACAGATACGCAGTATTTT.

CDR3 sequence: CSARLASGRADTQYF. The CDR3 DNA is TGCAGTGCTCGATTGGCTAGCGGGAGGGCAGATACGCAGTATTTT. The chain recombines TRBV20-1 with TRBJ2-3, with TRBD2 identical over 12 bases. The V gene end was trimmed by 5 bases and the J gene end by 4 bases; junction bases not matched to a gene: 7. The V gene's germline CDR1 is DFQATT and CDR2 SNEGSKA (reference sequence). This CDR3 has 15 residues.

This clonotype was detected many times. The chain recombines TRBV5-1 with TRBJ2-1; D could derive from TRBD1 or TRBD2 (5 bases each). This CDR3 comprises 16 residues. Trimming pared 4 bases from V and 5 bases from J, leaving 19 bases between. CDR1 and CDR2 (germline): SGHRS, YFSETQ. The CDR3 sequence: CASSGAGGPLDNEQFF. The CDR3 region has the DNA TGCGCCAGCAGCGGGGCTGGGGGACCTCTTGACAATGAGCAGTTCTTC.